Listed below are T cell receptor beta chains from one sample, sequenced in a study of T cell responses to AZD1222 COVID-19 vaccine. Using immunoSEQ multiplex PCR, the repertoire was profiled, and TCRdb retains in-frame clones only, with some absent. Of 80,000 or so clones in the sample, about 87% were seen once. This sample comprised peripheral blood, obtained on day 0 of AZD1222 vaccination. These receptor sequences come from an adult in good health. The CDR3 runs from the conserved cysteine through the conserved F or W. A D gene is named only where the DNA matches it firmly. Only some rows state a clone size, as once, few, many or a class for expanded clones.

D: .; J: TRBJ1-4; V: TRBV2; size: .; DNA: TGTGCCAGCAGCGTAGGATGGGGGGCGGATTCTGAAAAACTGTTTTTT; CDR3: CASSVGWGADSEKLFF
D: .; J: TRBJ2-1; V: TRBV11-2; size: .; DNA: TGTGCCAGCAGCTTATGGGGCTACAATGAGCAGTTCTTC; CDR3: CASSLWGYNEQFF
D: .; J: TRBJ1-4; V: TRBV5-6; size: .; DNA: TGTGCCAGCAGCGTCAGGGGCCCGGGTGATAATGAAAAACTGTTTTTT; CDR3: CASSVRGPGDNEKLFF
D: .; J: TRBJ2-3; V: TRBV10-2; size: .; DNA: TGCGCCAGCAAACCCCCGGGGGCTAGCAGCCGTAGCACAGATACGCAGTATTTT; CDR3: CASKPPGASSRSTDTQYF
D: .; J: TRBJ1-2; V: TRBV6-4; size: .; DNA: TGTGCCAGCAGGATGCTACAGGGCCAGAGCTATGGCTACACCTTC; CDR3: CASRMLQGQSYGYTF
D: .; J: TRBJ1-5; V: TRBV6-2/TRBV6-3; size: once; DNA: TGTGCCAGCAGTTACCAAACGCAGATGAGCAATCAGCCCCAGCATTTT; CDR3: CASSYQTQMSNQPQHF
D: .; J: TRBJ1-1; V: TRBV9; size: .; DNA: TGTGCCAGCAGCGGAGGCGAGGTGAACACTGAAGCTTTCTTT; CDR3: CASSGGEVNTEAFF
D: .; J: TRBJ1-2; V: TRBV6-5; size: .; DNA: TGTGCCAGCAGTTACTCTGTAGCAGGGGTCTATGGCTACACCTTC; CDR3: CASSYSVAGVYGYTF
D: TRBD1; J: TRBJ1-2; V: TRBV5-8; size: .; DNA: TGTGCCAGCAGCTCCCGGACAGGCGCTAACTATGGCTACACCTTC; CDR3: CASSSRTGANYGYTF
D: .; J: TRBJ1-2; V: TRBV6-1; size: once; DNA: TGTGCCAGCAGTGAATGGACTCGGGGGGGGATCGGCGGCTACACCTTC; CDR3: CASSEWTRGGIGGYTF
D: .; J: TRBJ1-1; V: TRBV6-5; size: .; DNA: TGTGCCAGCAGTTACTCCGCCTCCACTGAAGCTTTCTTT; CDR3: CASSYSASTEAFF
D: TRBD1; J: TRBJ2-7; V: TRBV19; size: .; DNA: TGTGCCAGTAGTATCCGGGACAGGGGCCCTTACGAGCAGTACTTC; CDR3: CASSIRDRGPYEQYF
D: TRBD1; J: TRBJ1-1; V: TRBV29-1; size: .; DNA: TGCAGCGCCGTGACAGGGGGCCTTGGCACTGAAGCTTTCTTT; CDR3: CSAVTGGLGTEAFF
D: .; J: TRBJ1-1; V: TRBV29-1; size: .; DNA: TGCAGCGTTGGAGGTGGGCAGGCGAGCACTGAAGCTTTCTTT; CDR3: CSVGGGQASTEAFF
D: TRBD1; J: TRBJ1-2; V: TRBV3-1/TRBV3-2; size: .; DNA: TGTGCCAGCAGCTACCGGACAGGGGATGGCTACACCTTC; CDR3: CASSYRTGDGYTF
D: .; J: TRBJ1-1; V: TRBV29-1; size: .; DNA: TGCAGCACCCCCGGGAGGGGCACTGAAGCTTTCTTT; CDR3: CSTPGRGTEAFF
D: .; J: TRBJ1-1; V: TRBV5-4; size: .; DNA: TGTGCCAGCAGCTTGAGACGGGAAGGTTCTGAAGCTTTCTTT; CDR3: CASSLRREGSEAFF
D: TRBD1; J: TRBJ1-2; V: TRBV6-4; size: .; DNA: TGTGCCAGCTCCGTGACCGGGACAGCGCTCGCAGGCTACACCTTC; CDR3: CASSVTGTALAGYTF
D: TRBD1; J: TRBJ2-4; V: TRBV11-2; size: .; DNA: TGTGCCAGCAGCTTAGGGGACAGCAGCCTAGGGGTAGCCAAAAACATTCAGTACTTC; CDR3: CASSLGDSSLGVAKNIQYF
D: TRBD1; J: TRBJ2-5; V: TRBV10-3; size: .; DNA: TGTGCCATCAGTGGACACACTGGGGACAGCCCTTGGGAGACCCAGTACTTC; CDR3: CAISGHTGDSPWETQYF
D: .; J: TRBJ1-3; V: TRBV11-3; size: .; DNA: TGTGCCAGCAGCCTAGGGGCTCACTCTGGAAACACCATATATTTT; CDR3: CASSLGAHSGNTIYF
D: .; J: TRBJ2-2; V: TRBV28; size: .; DNA: TGTGCCAGCAGTCCGGGGGGCGTAGCGGGGAACACCGGGGAGCTGTTTTTT; CDR3: CASSPGGVAGNTGELFF
D: .; J: TRBJ2-1; V: TRBV18; size: .; DNA: TGTGCCAGCTCACCGGGCATACCCTACAATGAGCAGTTCTTC; CDR3: CASSPGIPYNEQFF
D: TRBD1; J: TRBJ2-1; V: TRBV3-1/TRBV3-2; size: .; DNA: TGTGCCAGCAGCCAAGACGGGACAGTCAACGGTTACAATGAGCAGTTCTTC; CDR3: CASSQDGTVNGYNEQFF
D: TRBD2; J: TRBJ2-1; V: TRBV20-1; size: once; DNA: TGCAGTGCTAGTGCGTACGGGGGGGGCTATGAGCAGTTCTTC; CDR3: CSASAYGGGYEQFF
D: .; J: TRBJ2-3; V: TRBV5-4; size: .; DNA: TGTGCCAGCAGCTCCTACACAGATACGCAGTATTTT; CDR3: CASSSYTDTQYF